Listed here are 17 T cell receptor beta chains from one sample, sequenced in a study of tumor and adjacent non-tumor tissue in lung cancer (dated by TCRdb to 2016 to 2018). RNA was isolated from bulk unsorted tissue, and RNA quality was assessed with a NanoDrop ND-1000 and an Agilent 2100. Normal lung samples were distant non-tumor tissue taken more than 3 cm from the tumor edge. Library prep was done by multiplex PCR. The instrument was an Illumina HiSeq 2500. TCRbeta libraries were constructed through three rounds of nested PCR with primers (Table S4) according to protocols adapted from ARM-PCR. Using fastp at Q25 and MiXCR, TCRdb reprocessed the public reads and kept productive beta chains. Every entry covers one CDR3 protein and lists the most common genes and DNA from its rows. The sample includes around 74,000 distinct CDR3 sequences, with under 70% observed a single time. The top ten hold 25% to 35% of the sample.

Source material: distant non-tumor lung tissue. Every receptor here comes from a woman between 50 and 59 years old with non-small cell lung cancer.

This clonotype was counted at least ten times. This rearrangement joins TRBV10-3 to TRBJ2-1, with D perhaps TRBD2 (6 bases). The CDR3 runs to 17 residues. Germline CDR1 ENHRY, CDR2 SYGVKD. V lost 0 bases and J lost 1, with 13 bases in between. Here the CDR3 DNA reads TGTGCCATCAGTGAGTCCCCGTCAGGGACTTCCTACAATGAGCAGTTCTTC. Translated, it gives CAISESPSGTSYNEQFF.

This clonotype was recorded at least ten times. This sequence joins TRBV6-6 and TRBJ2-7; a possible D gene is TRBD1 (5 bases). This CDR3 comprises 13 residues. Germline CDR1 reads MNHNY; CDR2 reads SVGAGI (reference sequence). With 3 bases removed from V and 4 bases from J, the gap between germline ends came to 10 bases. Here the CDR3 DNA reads TGTGCCAGCAGTTATACGGACAAATACGAGCAGTACTTC. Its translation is CASSYTDKYEQYF.

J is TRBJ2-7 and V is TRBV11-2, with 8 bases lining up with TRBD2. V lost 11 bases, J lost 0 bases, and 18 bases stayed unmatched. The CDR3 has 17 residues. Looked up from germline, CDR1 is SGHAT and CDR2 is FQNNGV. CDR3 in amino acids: CACGLGLARRSSYEQYF. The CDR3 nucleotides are TGTGCCTGCGGCCTAGGACTAGCCCGCAGAAGCTCCTACGAGCAGTACTTC. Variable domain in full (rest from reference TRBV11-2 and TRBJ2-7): EAGVAQSPRYKIIEKRQSVAFWCNPISGHATLYWYQQILGQGPKLLIQFQNNGVVDDSQLPKDRFSAERLKGVDSTLKIQPAKLEDSAVYLCACGLGLARRSSYEQYFGPGTRLTVT.

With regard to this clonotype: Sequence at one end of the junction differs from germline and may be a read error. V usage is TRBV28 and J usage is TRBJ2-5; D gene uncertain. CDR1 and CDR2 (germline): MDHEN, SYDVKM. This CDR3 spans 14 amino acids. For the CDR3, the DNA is TGTGCCAGCAGTGCCCCGACTGGGGTGGAGACCCATTACTTC. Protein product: CASSAPTGVETHYF.

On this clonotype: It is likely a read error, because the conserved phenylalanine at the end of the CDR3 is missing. CDR3 sequence: CANSSEANYNEQFI. As DNA, the CDR3 is TGTGCCAACAGCTCAGAGGCGAATTACAATGAGCAGTTCATC. The gene calls are TRBV11-3 and TRBJ2-1; D gene unclear. This CDR3 comprises 14 residues. Germline V gives CDR1 SGHNT, CDR2 YENEEA.

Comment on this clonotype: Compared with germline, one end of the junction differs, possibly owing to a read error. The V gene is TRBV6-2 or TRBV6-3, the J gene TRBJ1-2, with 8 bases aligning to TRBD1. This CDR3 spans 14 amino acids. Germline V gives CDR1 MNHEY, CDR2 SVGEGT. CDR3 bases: TGTGCCAGTAGCCGCAGACAGGGGCAGGATGGCTACACATTC. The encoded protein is CASSRRQGQDGYTF.

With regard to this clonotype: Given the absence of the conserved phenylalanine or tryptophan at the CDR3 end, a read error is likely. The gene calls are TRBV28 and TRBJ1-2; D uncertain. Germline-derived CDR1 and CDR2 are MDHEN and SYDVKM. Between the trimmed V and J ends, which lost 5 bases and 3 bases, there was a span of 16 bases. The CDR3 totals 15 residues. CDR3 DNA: TGTGCCAGCAGTGCCCCAGTCATCTCAGACTATGGCTACACCATC. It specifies CASSAPVISDYGYTI.

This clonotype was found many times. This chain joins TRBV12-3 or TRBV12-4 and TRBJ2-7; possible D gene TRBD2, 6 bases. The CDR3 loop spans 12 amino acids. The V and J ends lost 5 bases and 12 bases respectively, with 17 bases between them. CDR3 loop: CASSQPGPGVYF. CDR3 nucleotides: TGTGCCAGCAGTCAGCCGGGGCCGGGGGTGTACTTC.

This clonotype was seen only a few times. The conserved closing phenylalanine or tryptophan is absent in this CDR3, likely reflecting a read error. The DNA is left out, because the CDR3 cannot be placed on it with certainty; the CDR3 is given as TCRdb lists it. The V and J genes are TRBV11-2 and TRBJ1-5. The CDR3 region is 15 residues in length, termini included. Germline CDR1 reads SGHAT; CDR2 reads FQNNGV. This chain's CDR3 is CVSSLAGRGNQPQQC.

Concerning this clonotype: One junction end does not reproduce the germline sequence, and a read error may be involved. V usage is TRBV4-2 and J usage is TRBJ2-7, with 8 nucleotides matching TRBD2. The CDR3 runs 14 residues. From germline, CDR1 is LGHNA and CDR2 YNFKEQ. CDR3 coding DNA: TGTGCCAACAGCGGGGGTCCGGGGACCCACGAACAGTACTTC. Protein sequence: CANSGGPGTHEQYF.

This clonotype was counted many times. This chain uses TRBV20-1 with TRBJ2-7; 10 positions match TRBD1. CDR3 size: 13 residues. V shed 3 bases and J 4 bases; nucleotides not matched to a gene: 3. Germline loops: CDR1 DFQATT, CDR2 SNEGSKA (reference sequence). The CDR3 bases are TGCAGTGCTAGTGCGGACAGGGGGTACGAGCAGTACTTC. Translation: CSASADRGYEQYF.

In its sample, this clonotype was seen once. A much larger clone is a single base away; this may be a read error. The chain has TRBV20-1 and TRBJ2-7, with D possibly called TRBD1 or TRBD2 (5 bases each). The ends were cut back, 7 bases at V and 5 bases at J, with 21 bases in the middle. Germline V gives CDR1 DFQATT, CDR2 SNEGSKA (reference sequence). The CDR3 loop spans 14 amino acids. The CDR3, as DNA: TGCAGTGATCCGGCGGGCAGGGCGTCCGACGAGCAGTACTTC. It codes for CSDPAGRASDEQYF.

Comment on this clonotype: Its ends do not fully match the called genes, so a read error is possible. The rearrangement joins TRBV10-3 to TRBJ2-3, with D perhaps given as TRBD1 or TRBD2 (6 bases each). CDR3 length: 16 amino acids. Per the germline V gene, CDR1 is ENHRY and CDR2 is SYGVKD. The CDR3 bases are TGTGCCATCAGTGAGTCCGGCGGGACATTTGCAAATACGCAGCGTTTT. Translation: CAISESGGTFANTQRF.

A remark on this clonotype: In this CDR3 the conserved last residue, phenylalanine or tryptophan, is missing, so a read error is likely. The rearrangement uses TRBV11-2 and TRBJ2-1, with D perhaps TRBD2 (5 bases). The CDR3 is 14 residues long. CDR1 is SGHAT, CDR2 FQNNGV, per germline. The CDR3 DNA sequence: TGTCTCAGCAGCTTCCTAGCCCAATACAATGAGCAGTTCATC. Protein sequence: CLSSFLAQYNEQFI.

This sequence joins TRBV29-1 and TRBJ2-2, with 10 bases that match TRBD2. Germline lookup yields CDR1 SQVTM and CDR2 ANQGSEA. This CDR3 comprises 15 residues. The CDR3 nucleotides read TGCAGTGCCAAGGGGCCTAGCGGGAGTGGCGGGGAGCTGTTTTTT. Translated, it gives CSAKGPSGSGGELFF.

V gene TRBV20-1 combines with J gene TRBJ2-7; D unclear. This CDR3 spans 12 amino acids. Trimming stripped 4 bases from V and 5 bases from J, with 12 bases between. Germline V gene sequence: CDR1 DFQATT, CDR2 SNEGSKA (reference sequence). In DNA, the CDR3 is TGCAGTGCTACCATGTATGCGAACGAGCAGTACTTC. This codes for CSATMYANEQYF.

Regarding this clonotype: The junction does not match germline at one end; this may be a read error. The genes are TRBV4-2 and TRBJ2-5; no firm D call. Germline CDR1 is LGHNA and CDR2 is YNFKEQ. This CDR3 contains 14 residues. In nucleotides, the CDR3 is TGTGACAGCAGCCAAGCAAGCAGCCACGAGACTCAGTACTTC. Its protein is CDSSQASSHETQYF.